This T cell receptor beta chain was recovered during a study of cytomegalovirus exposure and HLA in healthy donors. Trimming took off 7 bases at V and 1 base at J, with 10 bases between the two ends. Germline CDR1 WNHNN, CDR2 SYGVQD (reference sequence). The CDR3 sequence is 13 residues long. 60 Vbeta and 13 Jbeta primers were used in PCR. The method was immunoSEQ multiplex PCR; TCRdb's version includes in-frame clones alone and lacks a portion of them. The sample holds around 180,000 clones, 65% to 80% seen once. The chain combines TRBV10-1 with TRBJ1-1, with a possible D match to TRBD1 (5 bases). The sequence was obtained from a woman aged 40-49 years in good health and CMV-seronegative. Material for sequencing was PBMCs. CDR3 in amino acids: CASTRGSNTEAFF. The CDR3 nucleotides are TGCGCCAGCACACGGGGGTCGAACACTGAAGCTTTCTTT.